The TCR beta chain under discussion was sequenced for a study of early T cells in non-severe SARS-CoV-2 infection. Study overall: Sequenced bulk RNA came from whole blood that was unsorted, and chains were unpaired.

This clonotype was detected many times. Its antigen is unknown. Study findings and constraints: The study's VDJdb matching favored anti-spike CD8 responses and missed private and CD4 specificities.

The germline V gene encodes CDR1 SGHTA and CDR2 FQGNSA. The CDR3 runs to 19 residues. Trimming stripped 7 bases from V and 0 bases from J, with 25 bases between. Individual cDNA molecules each received unique molecular identifiers attached to them. TCRdb recomputed calls from the 5' RACE reads with MiXCR, one row per CDR3 protein. Of 20,000 or so distinct CDR3 sequences listed, less than 7.5% are singletons. V usage is TRBV7-2 and J usage is TRBJ2-1, with D perhaps matching TRBD2 (6 bases). This sequence originates from an adult who was a healthcare worker with PCR-confirmed SARS-CoV-2 infection or an uninfected control (not recorded which). Sequences were derived from whole blood, sampled at baseline. As DNA, the CDR3 is TGTGCCAGCATCCCTAGAGGACGGGAGCGACTAGACTCCTACAATGAGCAGTTCTTC. It encodes CASIPRGRERLDSYNEQFF.